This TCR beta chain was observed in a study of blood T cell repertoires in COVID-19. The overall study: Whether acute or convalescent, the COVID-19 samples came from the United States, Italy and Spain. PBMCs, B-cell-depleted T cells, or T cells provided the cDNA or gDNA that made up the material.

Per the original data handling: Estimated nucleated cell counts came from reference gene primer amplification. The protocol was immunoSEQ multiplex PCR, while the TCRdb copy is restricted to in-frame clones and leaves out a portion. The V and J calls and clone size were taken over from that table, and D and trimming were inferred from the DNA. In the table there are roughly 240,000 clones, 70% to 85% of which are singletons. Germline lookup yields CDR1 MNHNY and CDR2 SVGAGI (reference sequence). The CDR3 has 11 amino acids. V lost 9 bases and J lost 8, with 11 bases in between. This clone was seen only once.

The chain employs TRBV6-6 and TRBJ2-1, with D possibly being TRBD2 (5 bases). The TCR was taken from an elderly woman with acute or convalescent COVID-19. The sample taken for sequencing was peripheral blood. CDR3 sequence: CASRIGDEQFF. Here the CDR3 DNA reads TGTGCCAGTCGAATCGGGGATGAGCAGTTCTTC.